Included here is one TCR beta chain sequence, with context. The antigen is unknown. The sample comes from a study of cytomegalovirus exposure and HLA in healthy donors. Study overall: Inside one of the first data releases sat some 93 million unique TCRs taken from HLA-typed donors.

Both 60 Vbeta primers and 13 Jbeta primers went into the PCR. Produced via immunoSEQ multiplex PCR; TCRdb's table is partial and in-frame only. The sample includes approximately 140,000 clones, around 75% of them seen just once. General observations from the study: The study labeled under 200 TCR beta chains cytomegalovirus-associated. In a later analysis, several top co-occurrence clusters appeared linked to parvovirus B19, influenza, CMV and Epstein-Barr virus. Within a later analysis, the majority of CMV-associated TCR beta chains appeared HLA-restricted.

The TCR comes from a female donor in good health and CMV-seronegative. Sequenced: PBMCs.

The CDR3: CASKSGTDTQYF. Written as DNA, the CDR3 is TGTGCCAGCAAGTCAGGCACAGATACGCAGTATTTT. The V gene is TRBV2, the J gene TRBJ2-3; D gene ambiguous. The CDR3 loop spans 12 amino acids. V dropped 7 bases and J dropped 1 base, with 6 bases sitting between them. From germline, CDR1 is SNHLY and CDR2 FYNNEI.